What follows is one T cell receptor (beta chain) and its context. The antigen is not known. This entry is derived from a study of T cell responses to AZD1222 COVID-19 vaccine. General study points: Scientists sampled the repertoires only once the peak T cell response had passed. Baseline antibody screening turned up just a handful of seropositive AZD1222 recipients. There were mostly white British donors and more females than males, and clonal diversity was possibly underestimated. Spike-wide coverage was observed for vaccine-associated CD4 TCRs, with dominant responses at 160-218 and 743-854.

Measured with immunoSEQ multiplex PCR; TCRdb has only the in-frame clones, and not every one. Among more than 95,000 clones listed, approximately 90% were seen once. This receptor was identified in an adult in good health. Sample: peripheral blood, taken on day 0 of AZD1222 vaccination.

The CDR3 bases are TGTGCCACCAGCAGAGAGGCGGGGCTAGCTTACGAGCAGTACTTC. Translation: CATSREAGLAYEQYF. The chain is built from TRBV15 and TRBJ2-7, with D possibly matching TRBD2 (6 bases). Trimming removed 0 bases at V and 4 bases at J, with 13 bases between. This CDR3 contains 15 residues. Germline V CDR1 and CDR2: LNHNV, YYDKDF (reference sequence).